The next 20 T cell receptor beta chains were all read from a single sample in a study of T-cell reconstitution after alpha-beta-depleted transplantation in children. Using unique molecular identifiers, the investigators prepared the TCRbeta library. Each CDR3 protein gets one entry after TCRdb re-called the PCR reads with MiXCR. The table records a few hundred thousand distinct CDR3 sequences, approximately 9.8% of them present only once. Source: PBMCs from the stem cell graft donor, taken from the stem cell graft. These receptors all come from a human donor who donated a stem cell graft to a child with SCID.

In its sample, this clonotype was seen a few times. This chain connects TRBV28 to TRBJ1-4; TRBD1 is a possible D gene (6 bases). V dropped 6 bases and J dropped 8 bases, with 22 bases sitting between them. The CDR3 runs to 16 residues. Germline V gene sequence: CDR1 MDHEN, CDR2 SYDVKM. The CDR3 sequence is CASSYKKGGDREKLFF. The DNA for the CDR3 is TGTGCCAGCAGCTACAAAAAAGGGGGGGATCGGGAAAAACTGTTTTTT. Using reference TRBV28 and TRBJ1-4 for the parts outside the CDR3, the full variable domain is DVKVTQSSRYLVKRTGEKVFLECVQDMDHENMFWYRQDPGLGLRLIYFSYDVKMKEKGDIPEGYSVSREKKERFSLILESASTNQTSMYLCASSYKKGGDREKLFFGSGTQLSVL.

At least ten counts were recorded for this clonotype. The chain joins TRBV3-1 to TRBJ2-7; D unresolved. CDR1 and CDR2 (germline): LGHDT, YNNKEL (reference sequence). Trimming removed 0 bases from V and 3 bases from J, with 3 bases in between. The CDR3 length is 12 residues. CDR3 sequence reads: CASSQDFYEQYF. The CDR3 DNA follows: TGTGCCAGCAGCCAAGATTTCTACGAGCAGTACTTC.

In its sample, this clonotype was seen once. The rearrangement links TRBV6-6 to TRBJ1-1; D is uncertain. The germline V and J ends were trimmed by 0 bases and 5 bases, with 7 bases remaining between them. Per the germline V gene, CDR1 is MNHNY and CDR2 is SVGAGI (reference sequence). This CDR3 is 13 amino acids long. The CDR3 is CASSYSGETEAFF. CDR3 DNA sequence: TGTGCCAGCAGTTACTCGGGCGAGACTGAAGCTTTCTTT.

This clonotype was seen at least ten times. The chain joins TRBV2 to TRBJ2-7, with D perhaps TRBD2 (6 bases). V lost 0 bases to trimming and J lost 4 bases, with 16 bases between them. The germline CDR1 and CDR2 sequences are SNHLY and FYNNEI. This CDR3 comprises 16 residues. DNA for the CDR3: TGTGCCAGCAGTGAAGCTACAGCGGGTTTTGGTTACGAGCAGTACTTC. The encoded protein is CASSEATAGFGYEQYF.

To note about this clonotype: A much more abundant neighbour one base away suggests this may be a read error. The chain is built from TRBV9 and TRBJ2-3, with D perhaps TRBD1 (6 bases). Germline CDR1 SGDLS, CDR2 YYNGEE. There are 18 residues in the CDR3. The CDR3 spells CSSSVAIGQPTPTDTQYF. CDR3 coding DNA: TGTTCCAGCAGCGTAGCTATTGGACAGCCAACACCCACAGATACGCAGTATTTT.

The chain links TRBV6-1 to TRBJ2-7; 9 bases align to TRBD1. Germline CDR1 is MNHNS and CDR2 is SASEGT. J was trimmed by 2 bases and V by 6 bases; bases with no gene match: 5. The length of the CDR3 is 14 residues. CDR3 coding DNA: TGTGCCAGCAGGTCGACAGGGGGGACCTACGAGCAGTACTTC. As protein: CASRSTGGTYEQYF.

V usage is TRBV12-3 or TRBV12-4 and J usage is TRBJ1-4, with TRBD1 matching 7 bases. This CDR3 contains 14 residues. The trim removed 6 bases at V and 7 bases at J, leaving 8 bases unmatched. The CDR3 protein is CASSPGQGGEKLFF. The CDR3 region has the DNA TGTGCCAGCAGCCCCGGCCAGGGGGGTGAAAAACTGTTTTTT.

This clonotype was detected a few times. The junction differs from germline at one of its ends, possibly a read error. The rearrangement joins TRBV7-7 to TRBJ2-1; maybe TRBD2 (5 bases). In germline, CDR1 is SSHAT, CDR2 FNYEAQ (reference sequence). The length of the CDR3 is 15 residues. This CDR3 reads CASTPAVGPYNEQFF. The CDR3 coding sequence is TGTGCTAGCACTCCAGCGGTTGGGCCCTACAATGAGCAGTTCTTC.

This clonotype has more than one count but fewer than ten. This rearrangement joins TRBV27 to TRBJ1-6; no firm D call. From germline, CDR1 is MNHEY and CDR2 SMNVEV (reference sequence). The CDR3 extends over 14 amino acids. Trimming stripped 3 bases from V and 9 bases from J, with 12 bases between. The CDR3 DNA follows: TGTGCCAGCAGTTTGCGGGTCGCAGGTTCACCCCTCCACTTT. This codes for CASSLRVAGSPLHF.

J is TRBJ2-7 and V is TRBV12-3 or TRBV12-4; 9 positions match TRBD1. Germline trimming cut 3 bases from V and 3 bases from J; bases unmatched to any gene: 6. The CDR3 is made up of 15 amino acids. CDR3 amino acids: CASSFSGTGLYEQYF. In DNA, the CDR3 is TGTGCCAGCAGTTTTTCCGGGACAGGGCTCTACGAGCAGTACTTC.

This clonotype was seen at least ten times. The gene calls are TRBV29-1 and TRBJ1-1; D gene uncertain. The CDR3 is 11 amino acids. Trimming stripped 4 bases from V and 4 bases from J, with 7 bases between. CDR1 is SQVTM and CDR2 is ANQGSEA in the germline V gene. The CDR3 loop is CSVAQSTEAFF. The CDR3 DNA follows: TGCAGCGTTGCCCAAAGCACTGAAGCTTTCTTT.

The table lists this clonotype with many counts. The chain uses TRBV9 and TRBJ2-1, with TRBD1 matching 10 bases. This CDR3 has 15 residues. Germline V CDR1 and CDR2: SGDLS, YYNGEE. Trimming cost V 3 bases and J 7 bases; bases outside gene matches: 7. The DNA of the CDR3 is TGTGCCAGCAGCGCCCGGGACAGGGGAAGGAATGAGCAGTTCTTC. It specifies CASSARDRGRNEQFF. The full variable domain, rest sourced from reference TRBV9 and TRBJ2-1, is DSGVTQTPKHLITATGQRVTLRCSPRSGDLSVYWYQQSLDQGLQFLIQYYNGEERAKGNILERFSAQQFPDLHSELNLSSLELGDSALYFCASSARDRGRNEQFFGPGTRLTVL.

The V and J genes are TRBV10-3 and TRBJ2-1; tentative D call: TRBD1 (5 bases). V was trimmed by 7 bases and J by 6 bases, leaving 13 bases between them. This CDR3 has 13 residues. Germline V CDR1 and CDR2: ENHRY, SYGVKD. CDR3 DNA: TGTGCCATCACTCGAGACAGAAGCAATGAGCAGTTCTTC. This gives the protein CAITRDRSNEQFF.

This clonotype was found a few times. The chain is built from TRBV12-3 or TRBV12-4 and TRBJ1-1; D gene uncertain. The CDR3 is 13 amino acids. Deletions cut 3 bases from V and 5 bases from J, with 10 bases between. The CDR3 loop is CASSFRRTTEAFF. The CDR3 DNA sequence: TGTGCCAGCAGTTTTCGAAGAACTACTGAAGCTTTCTTT.

The chain uses TRBV7-9 and TRBJ2-1; either TRBD1 or TRBD2 may fit D (7 bases each). The length of the CDR3 is 17 residues. Trimming shortened V by 2 bases and J by 8 bases, and 22 bases separated the two germline ends. Germline V gene sequence: CDR1 SEHNR, CDR2 FQNEAQ (reference sequence). This CDR3 reads CASSLRGGRGLMDEQFF. The CDR3 region has the DNA TGTGCCAGCAGCTTAAGGGGGGGCAGGGGGTTGATGGATGAGCAGTTCTTC. The full variable domain, its missing parts supplied by reference TRBV7-9 and TRBJ2-1, is DTGVSQNPRHKITKRGQNVTFRCDPISEHNRLYWYRQTLGQGPEFLTYFQNEAQLEKSRLLSDRFSAERPKGSFSTLEIQRTEQGDSAMYLCASSLRGGRGLMDEQFFGPGTRLTVL.

This clonotype was detected only a few times. The chain couples TRBV5-1 to TRBJ1-3, with TRBD1 as a possible D gene (6 bases). The V gene's germline CDR1 is SGHRS and CDR2 YFSETQ. The CDR3 is made up of 17 amino acids. V lost 4 bases to trimming and J lost 3 bases, with 20 bases between them. As DNA, the CDR3 is TGCGCCAGCAGCAAAGGGGGGGGCGCCAGGGATGGAAACACCATATATTTT. Residues: CASSKGGGARDGNTIYF.

The gene calls are TRBV18 and TRBJ2-1, with TRBD1 as a possible D gene (6 bases). Germline values: CDR1 KGHSH, CDR2 LQKENI. The CDR3 covers 14 residues. V was shortened by 6 bases and J by 9 bases, with 18 bases between the two germline ends. The CDR3 DNA sequence: TGTGCCAGCTCCCAATCTAGGACAGTAAGTGAGCAGTTCTTC. Protein product: CASSQSRTVSEQFF. The full variable domain, with the rest looked up from reference TRBV18 and TRBJ2-1, is NAGVMQNPRHLVRRRGQEARLRCSPMKGHSHVYWYRQLPEEGLKFMVYLQKENIIDESGMPKERFSAEFPKEGPSILRIQQVVRGDSAAYFCASSQSRTVSEQFFGPGTRLTVL.

This clonotype was seen at least ten times. This chain links TRBV3-1 with TRBJ2-1, with D possibly being TRBD1 (6 bases). Germline V lookup: CDR1 LGHDT, CDR2 YNNKEL (reference sequence). The CDR3 runs to 13 residues. The V and J ends lost 4 bases and 8 bases respectively, with 12 bases between them. The CDR3 reads CASSPQGRDEQFF. The DNA for the CDR3 is TGTGCCAGCAGCCCACAGGGACGCGATGAGCAGTTCTTC.

This clonotype has only a few counts. V gene TRBV28 combines with J gene TRBJ2-3; D might be TRBD2 (5 bases). The germline V and J ends were trimmed by 3 bases and 6 bases, with 22 bases remaining between them. Germline V gene lookup returns CDR1 MDHEN and CDR2 SYDVKM. The CDR3 consists of 17 residues. In DNA form, the CDR3 reads TGTGCCAGCAGTTTGGGATCGGGTGGAGGCGTTCAGGATACGCAGTATTTT. It yields the protein CASSLGSGGGVQDTQYF. The variable domain in full, with the rest retrieved from reference TRBV28 and TRBJ2-3, is DVKVTQSSRYLVKRTGEKVFLECVQDMDHENMFWYRQDPGLGLRLIYFSYDVKMKEKGDIPEGYSVSREKKERFSLILESASTNQTSMYLCASSLGSGGGVQDTQYFGPGTRLTVL.

The chain carries TRBV12-3 or TRBV12-4 and TRBJ2-7; possible D gene TRBD1, 5 bases. V was clipped by 1 base and J by 3 bases, with 10 bases between them. This CDR3 is built from 14 residues. The CDR3 sequence: CASSLGGAYYEQYF. The CDR3 nucleotides are TGTGCCAGCAGTTTAGGTGGGGCCTACTACGAGCAGTACTTC.